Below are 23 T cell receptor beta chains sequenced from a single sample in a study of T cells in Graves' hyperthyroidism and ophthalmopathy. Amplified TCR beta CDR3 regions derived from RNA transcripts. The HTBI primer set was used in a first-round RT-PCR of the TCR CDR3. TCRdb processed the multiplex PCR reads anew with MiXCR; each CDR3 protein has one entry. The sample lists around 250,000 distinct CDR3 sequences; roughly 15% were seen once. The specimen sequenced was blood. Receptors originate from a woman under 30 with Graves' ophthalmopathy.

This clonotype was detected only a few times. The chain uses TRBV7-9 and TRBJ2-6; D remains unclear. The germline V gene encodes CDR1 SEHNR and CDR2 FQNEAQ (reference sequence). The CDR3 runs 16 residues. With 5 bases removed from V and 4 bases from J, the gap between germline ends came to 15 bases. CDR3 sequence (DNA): TGTGCCAGCAGCCTACGGACCTTAGGAGGGGCCAACGTCCTGACTTTC. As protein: CASSLRTLGGANVLTF.

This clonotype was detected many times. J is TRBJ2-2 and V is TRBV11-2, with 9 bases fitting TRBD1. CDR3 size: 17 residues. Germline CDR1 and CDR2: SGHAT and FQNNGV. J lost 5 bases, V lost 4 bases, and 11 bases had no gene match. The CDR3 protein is CASSSTGGAIGTGELFF. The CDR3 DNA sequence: TGTGCCAGCAGCTCAACAGGGGGCGCGATAGGGACCGGGGAGCTGTTTTTT.

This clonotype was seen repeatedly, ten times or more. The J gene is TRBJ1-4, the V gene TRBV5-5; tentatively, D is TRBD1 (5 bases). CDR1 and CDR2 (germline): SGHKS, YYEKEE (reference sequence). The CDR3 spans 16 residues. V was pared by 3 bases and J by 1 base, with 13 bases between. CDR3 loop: CASSWGISRTNEKLFF. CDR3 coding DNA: TGTGCCAGCAGCTGGGGGATATCGCGAACTAATGAAAAACTGTTTTTT.

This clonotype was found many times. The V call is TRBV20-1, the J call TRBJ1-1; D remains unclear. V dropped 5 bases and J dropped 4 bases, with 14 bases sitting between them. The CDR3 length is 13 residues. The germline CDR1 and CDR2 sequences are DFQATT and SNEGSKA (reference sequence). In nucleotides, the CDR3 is TGCAGTGCTCCAGAGACTTGGGGCACTGAAGCTTTCTTT. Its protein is CSAPETWGTEAFF.

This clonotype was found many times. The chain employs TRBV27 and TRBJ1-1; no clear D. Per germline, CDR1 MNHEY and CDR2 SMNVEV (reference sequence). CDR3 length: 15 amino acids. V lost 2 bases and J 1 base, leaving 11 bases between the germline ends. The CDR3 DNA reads TGTGCCAGCAGTTTAGTAGCAGTGAAGAACACTGAAGCTTTCTTT. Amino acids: CASSLVAVKNTEAFF.

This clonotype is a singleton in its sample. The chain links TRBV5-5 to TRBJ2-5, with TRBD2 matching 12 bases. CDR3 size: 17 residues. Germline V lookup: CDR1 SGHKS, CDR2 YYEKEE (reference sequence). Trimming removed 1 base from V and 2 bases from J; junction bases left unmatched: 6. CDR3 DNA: TGTGCCAGCAGCTTGCTCTGGACTAGCGGGGCTCAAGAGACCCAGTACTTC. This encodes CASSLLWTSGAQETQYF.

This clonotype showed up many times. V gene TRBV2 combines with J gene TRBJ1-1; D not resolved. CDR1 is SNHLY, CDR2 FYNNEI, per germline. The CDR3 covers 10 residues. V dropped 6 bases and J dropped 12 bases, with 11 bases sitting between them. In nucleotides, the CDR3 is TGTGCCAGCAGAGGAGGGCGAACTTTCTTT. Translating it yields CASRGGRTFF.

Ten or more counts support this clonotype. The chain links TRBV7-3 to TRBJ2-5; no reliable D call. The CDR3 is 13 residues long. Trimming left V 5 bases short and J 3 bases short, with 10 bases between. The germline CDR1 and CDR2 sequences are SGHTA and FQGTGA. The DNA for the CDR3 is TGTGCCAGCAGCCGCACACGGGAAGAGACCCAGTACTTC. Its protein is CASSRTREETQYF.

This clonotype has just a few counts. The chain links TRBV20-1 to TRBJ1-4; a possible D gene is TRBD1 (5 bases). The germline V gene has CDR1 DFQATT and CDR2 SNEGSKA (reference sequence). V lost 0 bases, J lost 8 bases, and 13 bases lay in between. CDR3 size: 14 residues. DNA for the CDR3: TGCAGTGCTAGAGATGGGGGGTCGGGCGAAAAACTGTTTTTT. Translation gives CSARDGGSGEKLFF.

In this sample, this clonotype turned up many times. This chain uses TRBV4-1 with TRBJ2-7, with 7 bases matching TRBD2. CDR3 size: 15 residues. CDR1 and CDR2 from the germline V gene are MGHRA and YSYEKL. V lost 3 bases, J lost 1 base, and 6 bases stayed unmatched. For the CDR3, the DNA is TGCGCCAGCAGCCAGGGGGGGACTGGTTCCTACGAGCAGTACTTC. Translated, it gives CASSQGGTGSYEQYF.

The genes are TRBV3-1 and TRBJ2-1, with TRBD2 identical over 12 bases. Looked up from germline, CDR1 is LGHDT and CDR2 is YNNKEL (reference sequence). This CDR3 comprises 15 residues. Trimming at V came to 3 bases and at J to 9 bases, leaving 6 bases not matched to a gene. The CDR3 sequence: CASSQVGTSGREQFF. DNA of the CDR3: TGTGCCAGCAGCCAGGTTGGGACTAGCGGGCGTGAGCAGTTCTTC.

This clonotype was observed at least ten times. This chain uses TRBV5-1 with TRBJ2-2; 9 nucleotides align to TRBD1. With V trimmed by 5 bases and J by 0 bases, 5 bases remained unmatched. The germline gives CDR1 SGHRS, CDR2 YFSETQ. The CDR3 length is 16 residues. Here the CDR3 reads CASRYTGGANTGELFF. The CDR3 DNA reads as TGCGCCAGCAGATATACAGGGGGCGCGAACACCGGGGAGCTGTTTTTT. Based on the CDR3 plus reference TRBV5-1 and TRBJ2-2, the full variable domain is KAGVTQTPRYLIKTRGQQVTLSCSPISGHRSVSWYQQTPGQGLQFLFEYFSETQRNKGNFPGRFSGRQFSNSRSEMNVSTLELGDSALYLCASRYTGGANTGELFFGEGSRLTVL.

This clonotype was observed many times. The CDR3 DNA sequence: TGCAGTGCTAGTTTCCGGGGTGGCTCTTACTATGGCTACACCTTC. It translates to CSASFRGGSYYGYTF. The rearrangement joins TRBV20-1 to TRBJ1-2; D gene unclear. The CDR3 has 15 amino acids. V shed 3 bases and J shed 3 bases, with 17 bases lying between them. Germline loops: CDR1 DFQATT, CDR2 SNEGSKA (reference sequence).

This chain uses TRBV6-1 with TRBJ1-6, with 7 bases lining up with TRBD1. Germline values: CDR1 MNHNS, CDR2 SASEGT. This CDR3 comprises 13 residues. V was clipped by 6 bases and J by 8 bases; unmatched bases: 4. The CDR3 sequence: CASRTGIYSPLHF. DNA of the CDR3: TGTGCCAGCAGGACAGGGATATATTCACCCCTCCACTTT.

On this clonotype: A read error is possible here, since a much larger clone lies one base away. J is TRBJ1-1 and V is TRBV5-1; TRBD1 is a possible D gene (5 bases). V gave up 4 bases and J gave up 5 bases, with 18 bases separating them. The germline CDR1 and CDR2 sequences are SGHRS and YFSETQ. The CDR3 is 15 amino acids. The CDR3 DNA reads TGCGCCAGCAGCCTCCCGTTGGCAGGGAGGACTGAAGCTTTCTTT. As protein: CASSLPLAGRTEAFF. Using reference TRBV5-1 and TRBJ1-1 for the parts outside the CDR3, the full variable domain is KAGVTQTPRYLIKTRGQQVTLSCSPISGHRSVSWYQQTPGQGLQFLFEYFSETQRNKGNFPGRFSGRQFSNSRSEMNVSTLELGDSALYLCASSLPLAGRTEAFFGQGTRLTVV.

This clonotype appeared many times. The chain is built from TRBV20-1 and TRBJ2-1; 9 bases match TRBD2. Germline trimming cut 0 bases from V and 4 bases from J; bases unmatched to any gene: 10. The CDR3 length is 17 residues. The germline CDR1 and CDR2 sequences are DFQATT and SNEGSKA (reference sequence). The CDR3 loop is CSARDLASGTIYNEQFF. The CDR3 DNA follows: TGCAGTGCTAGAGATTTGGCTAGCGGGACTATATACAATGAGCAGTTCTTC.

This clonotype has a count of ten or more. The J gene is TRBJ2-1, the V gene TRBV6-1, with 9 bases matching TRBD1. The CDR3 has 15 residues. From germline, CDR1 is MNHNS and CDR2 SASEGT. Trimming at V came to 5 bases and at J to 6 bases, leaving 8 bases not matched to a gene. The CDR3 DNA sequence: TGTGCCAGCAGTTCCCCGGGACAGGGCATCAATGAGCAGTTCTTC. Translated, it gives CASSSPGQGINEQFF.

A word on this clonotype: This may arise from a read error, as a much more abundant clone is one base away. CDR3 sequence reads: CASSVAGTDTQYF. CDR3 nucleotide sequence: TGTGCCAGCAGCGTAGCTGGCACAGATACGCAGTATTTT. This rearrangement joins TRBV9 to TRBJ2-3; D unclear. The ends were cut back, 0 bases at V and 1 base at J, with 3 bases in the middle. Per the germline V gene, CDR1 is SGDLS and CDR2 is YYNGEE. The CDR3 contains 13 residues.

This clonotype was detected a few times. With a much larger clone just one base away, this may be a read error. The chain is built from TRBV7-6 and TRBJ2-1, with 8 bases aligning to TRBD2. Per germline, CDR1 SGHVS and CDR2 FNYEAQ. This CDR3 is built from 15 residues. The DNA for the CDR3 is TGTACCAGCAGCCCCCGGAGTGCGGGAGGAAGAGAGCAGTTCTTC. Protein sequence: CTSSPRSAGGREQFF.

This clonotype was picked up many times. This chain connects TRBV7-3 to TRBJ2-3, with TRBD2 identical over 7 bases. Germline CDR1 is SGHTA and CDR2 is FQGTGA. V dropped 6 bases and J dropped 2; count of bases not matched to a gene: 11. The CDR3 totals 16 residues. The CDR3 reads CASSRGLADSTDTQYF. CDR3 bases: TGTGCCAGCAGTAGGGGCCTAGCGGACTCCACAGATACGCAGTATTTT.

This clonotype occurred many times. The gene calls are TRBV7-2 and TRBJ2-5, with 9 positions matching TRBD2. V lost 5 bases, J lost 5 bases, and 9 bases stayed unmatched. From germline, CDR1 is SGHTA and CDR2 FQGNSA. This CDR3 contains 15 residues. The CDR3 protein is CASSDRGLAFETQYF. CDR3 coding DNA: TGTGCCAGCAGCGATCGGGGACTAGCTTTCGAGACCCAGTACTTC.

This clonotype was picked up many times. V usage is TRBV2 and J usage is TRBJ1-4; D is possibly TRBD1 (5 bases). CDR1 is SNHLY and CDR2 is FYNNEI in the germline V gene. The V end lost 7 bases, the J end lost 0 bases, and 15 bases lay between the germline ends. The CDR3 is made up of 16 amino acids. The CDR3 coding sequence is TGTGCCAGCACTACCCCGGGGGAAGCAACTAATGAAAAACTGTTTTTT. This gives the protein CASTTPGEATNEKLFF.

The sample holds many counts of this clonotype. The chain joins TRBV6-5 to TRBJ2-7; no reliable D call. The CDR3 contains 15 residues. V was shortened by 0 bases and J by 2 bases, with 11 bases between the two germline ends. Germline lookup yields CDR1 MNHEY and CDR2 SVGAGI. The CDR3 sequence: CASSYSGKGTYEQYF. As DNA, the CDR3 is TGTGCCAGCAGTTACTCGGGTAAAGGGACCTACGAGCAGTACTTC.